These T cell receptor beta chains were read from a single sample in a study of blood T cells in healthy people across ages. Each CDR3 protein is one row after TCRdb ran MiXCR on the 5' RACE reads. Here the sample spans over 500,000 distinct CDR3 sequences, about a quarter being singletons. These records were also assigned to another study, of T cells of mothers and their children.

The sample was blood. Source of these receptors: a boy younger than 10 in good health. Both conserved end residues are part of each CDR3. The D gene is left open where the match is weak. The listing skips clone size in some rows; elsewhere it reads once, few, many or a size class.

V gene: TRBV5-1
D gene: TRBD2
clone size: few
J gene: TRBJ2-5
CDR3 protein: CASSKASGGAEETQYF
CDR3 DNA: TGCGCCAGCAGCAAGGCTAGCGGGGGGGCCGAAGAGACCCAGTACTTC

V gene: TRBV3-1
D gene: TRBD2
clone size: -
J gene: TRBJ2-5
CDR3 protein: CASSREGLAAQETQYF
CDR3 DNA: TGTGCCAGCAGCCGAGAGGGACTAGCGGCCCAAGAGACCCAGTACTTC

V gene: TRBV27
D gene: -
clone size: -
J gene: TRBJ2-1
CDR3 protein: CASRDGSYNEQFF
CDR3 DNA: TGTGCCAGCCGCGACGGCTCCTACAATGAGCAGTTCTTC

V gene: TRBV29-1
D gene: TRBD1
clone size: few
J gene: TRBJ1-2
CDR3 protein: CSADLPPGQGVYGYTF
CDR3 DNA: TGCAGCGCCGACCTCCCACCGGGACAGGGGGTCTATGGCTACACCTTC

V gene: TRBV15
D gene: -
clone size: few
J gene: TRBJ2-1
CDR3 protein: CATSRDLGSYNEQFF
CDR3 DNA: TGTGCCACCAGCAGAGATCTCGGTTCCTACAATGAGCAGTTCTTC

V gene: TRBV9
D gene: -
clone size: -
J gene: TRBJ2-7
CDR3 protein: CASSGPGQLDEQYF
CDR3 DNA: TGTGCCAGCAGCGGACCCGGACAATTAGACGAGCAGTACTTC

V gene: TRBV7-9
D gene: -
clone size: few
J gene: TRBJ2-5
CDR3 protein: CASSFTGIWETQYF
CDR3 DNA: TGTGCCAGCAGCTTCACAGGGATATGGGAGACCCAGTACTTC

V gene: TRBV10-3
D gene: -
clone size: -
J gene: TRBJ1-2
CDR3 protein: CAISEGRGANGYTF
CDR3 DNA: TGTGCCATCAGTGAAGGGAGGGGGGCTAATGGCTACACCTTC

V gene: TRBV18
D gene: TRBD2
clone size: -
J gene: TRBJ2-7
CDR3 protein: CASSPSGGAGGPNEQYF
CDR3 DNA: TGTGCCAGCTCACCATCCGGCGGGGCGGGAGGGCCCAACGAGCAGTACTTC

V gene: TRBV7-9
D gene: -
clone size: -
J gene: TRBJ2-5
CDR3 protein: CASSRGSVQETQYF
CDR3 DNA: TGTGCCAGCAGTAGGGGTAGCGTTCAAGAGACCCAGTACTTC

V gene: TRBV5-6
D gene: TRBD2
clone size: -
J gene: TRBJ2-2
CDR3 protein: CASSLVPGGRWTGELFF
CDR3 DNA: TGTGCCAGCAGCTTGGTACCGGGCGGGAGATGGACCGGGGAGCTGTTTTTT

V gene: TRBV20-1
D gene: -
clone size: -
J gene: TRBJ2-1
CDR3 protein: CSALGLVGNEQFF
CDR3 DNA: TGCAGTGCTCTGGGGCTAGTAGGCAATGAGCAGTTCTTC

V gene: TRBV9
D gene: TRBD1
clone size: -
J gene: TRBJ2-5
CDR3 protein: CASSETGSQQETQYF
CDR3 DNA: TGTGCCAGCAGCGAGACAGGGAGCCAGCAAGAGACCCAGTACTTC

V gene: TRBV20-1
D gene: -
clone size: -
J gene: TRBJ2-4
CDR3 protein: CSARDLKRHIQYF
CDR3 DNA: TGCAGTGCTAGAGATCTAAAACGGCACATTCAGTACTTC

V gene: TRBV5-1
D gene: TRBD1
clone size: few
J gene: TRBJ2-2
CDR3 protein: CASSAEGGRRKAGELFF
CDR3 DNA: TGCGCCAGCAGCGCAGAAGGGGGCCGACGTAAGGCCGGGGAGCTGTTTTTT

V gene: TRBV10-3
D gene: TRBD1
clone size: medium-sized
J gene: TRBJ2-3
CDR3 protein: CATRGPADTQYF
CDR3 DNA: TGTGCCACCAGGGGGCCGGCAGATACGCAGTATTTT

V gene: TRBV10-3
D gene: -
clone size: -
J gene: TRBJ1-1
CDR3 protein: CAIKKEGYTEAFF
CDR3 DNA: TGTGCCATCAAAAAGGAGGGATACACTGAAGCTTTCTTT

V gene: TRBV6-5
D gene: TRBD2
clone size: few
J gene: TRBJ2-7
CDR3 protein: CASSREGTLSYEQYF
CDR3 DNA: TGTGCCAGCAGCCGGGAGGGAACACTATCCTACGAGCAGTACTTC

V gene: TRBV28
D gene: TRBD1
clone size: -
J gene: TRBJ2-7
CDR3 protein: CASSSKWTGSNEQYF
CDR3 DNA: TGTGCCAGCAGTTCAAAATGGACAGGGAGCAACGAGCAGTACTTC

V gene: TRBV11-2
D gene: TRBD2
clone size: -
J gene: TRBJ2-2
CDR3 protein: CASSLWEGLGGGELFF
CDR3 DNA: TGTGCCAGCAGCTTATGGGAGGGACTAGGTGGCGGGGAGCTGTTTTTT

V gene: TRBV7-2
D gene: TRBD2
clone size: -
J gene: TRBJ2-5
CDR3 protein: CASSLVLAGGPGKETQYF
CDR3 DNA: TGTGCCAGCAGCTTAGTACTAGCGGGAGGGCCAGGAAAAGAGACCCAGTACTTC

V gene: TRBV6-2/TRBV6-3
D gene: TRBD1
clone size: many
J gene: TRBJ1-1
CDR3 protein: CASSWSSGGTEAFF
CDR3 DNA: TGTGCCAGCAGTTGGAGCTCAGGGGGCACTGAAGCTTTCTTT

V gene: TRBV29-1
D gene: -
clone size: few
J gene: TRBJ2-7
CDR3 protein: CSVERQGRYF
CDR3 DNA: TGCAGCGTTGAAAGGCAGGGGCGGTACTTC

V gene: TRBV5-1
D gene: -
clone size: few
J gene: TRBJ2-5
CDR3 protein: CASRAGPSRIETQYF
CDR3 DNA: TGCGCCAGCAGGGCAGGGCCTTCACGGATAGAGACCCAGTACTTC

V gene: TRBV11-2
D gene: TRBD2
clone size: few
J gene: TRBJ2-1
CDR3 protein: CASSLSTSGINNEQFF
CDR3 DNA: TGTGCCAGCAGCTTATCCACTAGCGGGATAAACAATGAGCAGTTCTTC

V gene: TRBV9
D gene: TRBD2
clone size: few
J gene: TRBJ2-2
CDR3 protein: CASSVLSGGGTGELFF
CDR3 DNA: TGTGCCAGCAGCGTCCTGAGCGGGGGGGGAACCGGGGAGCTGTTTTTT

V gene: TRBV5-1
D gene: TRBD1
clone size: many
J gene: TRBJ1-4
CDR3 protein: CASSFSGTGGISTNEKLFF
CDR3 DNA: TGCGCCAGCAGCTTCTCCGGGACAGGCGGTATTTCAACTAATGAAAAACTGTTTTTT

V gene: TRBV20-1
D gene: -
clone size: -
J gene: TRBJ1-1
CDR3 protein: CSARVRGARPTEAFF
CDR3 DNA: TGCAGTGCTAGAGTCCGCGGGGCAAGGCCCACTGAAGCTTTCTTT

V gene: TRBV20-1
D gene: -
clone size: few
J gene: TRBJ2-7
CDR3 protein: CSASGARSYEQYF
CDR3 DNA: TGCAGTGCTAGCGGGGCTAGATCCTACGAGCAGTACTTC

V gene: TRBV28
D gene: TRBD1
clone size: -
J gene: TRBJ1-4
CDR3 protein: CASSRQGAPTNEKLFF
CDR3 DNA: TGTGCCAGCAGTCGACAGGGGGCGCCTACTAATGAAAAACTGTTTTTT

V gene: TRBV10-3
D gene: -
clone size: -
J gene: TRBJ1-2
CDR3 protein: CAISTGPRGYGYTF
CDR3 DNA: TGTGCCATCAGCACAGGACCCCGTGGCTATGGCTACACCTTC

V gene: TRBV7-2
D gene: -
clone size: -
J gene: TRBJ2-5
CDR3 protein: CASSLSGLKTQYF
CDR3 DNA: TGTGCCAGCAGCTTATCAGGGCTGAAGACCCAGTACTTC

V gene: TRBV5-1
D gene: TRBD1
clone size: -
J gene: TRBJ2-5
CDR3 protein: CASSSQDRRETQYF
CDR3 DNA: TGCGCCAGCAGCTCCCAGGACAGGAGGGAGACCCAGTACTTC

V gene: TRBV6-1
D gene: -
clone size: -
J gene: TRBJ2-7
CDR3 protein: CASSGPPASNYEQYF
CDR3 DNA: TGTGCCAGCAGTGGTCCGCCGGCGTCCAACTACGAGCAGTACTTC

V gene: TRBV24-1
D gene: TRBD2
clone size: -
J gene: TRBJ2-2
CDR3 protein: CATSDPTSGDTGELFF
CDR3 DNA: TGTGCCACCAGTGATCCAACTAGCGGGGACACCGGGGAGCTGTTTTTT

V gene: TRBV13
D gene: TRBD2
clone size: -
J gene: TRBJ2-3
CDR3 protein: CASSSTSGGVTDTQYF
CDR3 DNA: TGTGCCAGCAGCTCGACTAGCGGGGGAGTCACAGATACGCAGTATTTT

V gene: TRBV6-2/TRBV6-3
D gene: -
clone size: -
J gene: TRBJ2-1
CDR3 protein: CASSYLGLSTNEQFF
CDR3 DNA: TGTGCCAGCAGTTACCTCGGACTATCGACCAATGAGCAGTTCTTC

V gene: TRBV7-2
D gene: -
clone size: -
J gene: TRBJ2-1
CDR3 protein: CASSRPSGEQFF
CDR3 DNA: TGTGCCAGCAGCCGTCCAAGCGGTGAGCAGTTCTTC

V gene: TRBV7-9
D gene: -
clone size: few
J gene: TRBJ2-5
CDR3 protein: CASSLPRWVGTQYF
CDR3 DNA: TGTGCCAGCAGCCTCCCGCGCTGGGTTGGGACCCAGTACTTC

V gene: TRBV7-9
D gene: -
clone size: many
J gene: TRBJ1-1
CDR3 protein: CASSLQGYEAFF
CDR3 DNA: TGTGCCAGCAGCTTACAGGGCTATGAAGCTTTCTTT

V gene: TRBV6-1
D gene: TRBD1
clone size: -
J gene: TRBJ2-5
CDR3 protein: CASTPGTGGETQYF
CDR3 DNA: TGTGCCAGCACCCCAGGGACAGGAGGAGAGACCCAGTACTTC

V gene: TRBV6-5
D gene: TRBD1
clone size: -
J gene: TRBJ1-6
CDR3 protein: CASSYGQGEAPLHF
CDR3 DNA: TGTGCCAGCAGTTACGGACAGGGCGAGGCACCCCTCCACTTT